This TCR beta chain was retrieved from a study of T-cell memory formation after mild COVID-19. As for the study in general: Clusters of TCRs were largely donor specific.

Many counts were recorded for this clonotype. TCRdb processed the 5' RACE reads anew with MiXCR; each CDR3 protein has one entry. The profile shows more than 120,000 distinct CDR3 sequences, approximately 6% of them singletons. With 3 bases clipped from V and 7 bases from J, the junction kept 10 bases outside the gene matches. CDR1 and CDR2 (germline): KGHDR, SFDVKD. The CDR3 is 15 residues long. The sequence derives from an adult woman who had mild COVID-19 (a few samples of this study predate the infection). Cell type and time point are not known. Sequenced sample: PBMCs or a T cell subset sorted from them (not recorded which). This chain joins TRBV24-1 and TRBJ1-1, with 7 positions matching TRBD1. The CDR3 coding sequence is TGTGCCACCAGTGATGCCCGGACAGGAAACCTTGAAGCTTTCTTT. Translating gives CATSDARTGNLEAFF.